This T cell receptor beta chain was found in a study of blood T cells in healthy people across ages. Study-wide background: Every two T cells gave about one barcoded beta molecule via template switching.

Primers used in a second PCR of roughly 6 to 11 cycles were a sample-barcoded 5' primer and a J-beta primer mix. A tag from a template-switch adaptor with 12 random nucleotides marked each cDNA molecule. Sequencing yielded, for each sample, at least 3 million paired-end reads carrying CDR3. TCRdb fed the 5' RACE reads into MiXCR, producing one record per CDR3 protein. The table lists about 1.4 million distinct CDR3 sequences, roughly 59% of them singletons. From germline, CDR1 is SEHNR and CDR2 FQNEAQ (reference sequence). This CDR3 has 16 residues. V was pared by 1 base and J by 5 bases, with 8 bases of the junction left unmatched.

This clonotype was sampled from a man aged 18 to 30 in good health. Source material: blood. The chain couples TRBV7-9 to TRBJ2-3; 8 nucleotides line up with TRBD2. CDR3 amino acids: CASSLDGSGVGDTQYF. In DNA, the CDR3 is TGTGCCAGCAGCTTAGATGGTAGCGGGGTCGGAGATACGCAGTATTTT.